These 18 T cell receptor beta chains share one sample of origin, sequenced in a study of cytomegalovirus exposure and HLA in healthy donors. Primers: 60 Vbeta forward and 13 Jbeta reverse. Profiled with immunoSEQ multiplex PCR; TCRdb holds only in-frame clones, not every one. The sample records fewer than 200,000 clones, 65% to 85% being singletons. The material sequenced was PBMCs. Receptor source: a woman between 45 and 60 years old in good health and CMV-seropositive.

The chain uses TRBV6-1 and TRBJ1-4; D is unclear. V was trimmed by 0 bases and J by 7 bases, leaving 9 bases between them. Germline values: CDR1 MNHNS, CDR2 SASEGT. The CDR3 covers 14 residues. CDR3 sequence (DNA): TGTGCCAGCAGTGAAGCCCCGGTTACTGAAAAACTGTTTTTT. Amino acids: CASSEAPVTEKLFF.

This chain connects TRBV6-6 to TRBJ2-7; 11 positions match TRBD2. Trimming at V came to 8 bases and at J to 5 bases, leaving 11 bases not matched to a gene. There are 15 residues in the CDR3. Germline V gene lookup returns CDR1 MNHNY and CDR2 SVGAGI (reference sequence). CDR3 bases: TGTGCCAGCTCCCTAAGACAGGGACTAGCGGACGAGCAGTACTTC. Residues: CASSLRQGLADEQYF.

This chain connects TRBV5-1 to TRBJ1-1; 8 nucleotides agree with TRBD1. CDR3 length: 14 amino acids. Germline CDR1 is SGHRS and CDR2 is YFSETQ. With V trimmed by 2 bases and J by 5 bases, 5 bases remained unmatched. The CDR3 nucleotides are TGCGCCAGCAGCTTTGGACAGGGTAAAACTGAAGCTTTCTTT. Its protein product is CASSFGQGKTEAFF.

This rearrangement joins TRBV27 to TRBJ1-2, with TRBD1 as a possible D gene (5 bases). V was shortened by 8 bases and J by 8 bases, with 21 bases between the two germline ends. There are 14 residues in the CDR3. Germline CDR1 MNHEY, CDR2 SMNVEV (reference sequence). CDR3 in DNA: TGTGCCAGCCTCATTGGTGGCCGACAGTGGGGCTACACCTTC. It codes for CASLIGGRQWGYTF.

This clone occurred a few times. The V call is TRBV4-3, the J call TRBJ2-7; 10 positions match TRBD2. Germline V gene sequence: CDR1 LGHNA, CDR2 YSLEER. J was trimmed by 2 bases and V by 4 bases; bases with no gene match: 5. The CDR3 has 15 residues. The CDR3 DNA follows: TGCGCCAGCAGCCTGAGGACTAGCGGAGCCTACGAGCAGTACTTC. Amino acid sequence: CASSLRTSGAYEQYF.

In nucleotides, the CDR3 is TGTGCCAGCTTATGGGGGCGCATTGGTTCACCCCTCCACTTT. This codes for CASLWGRIGSPLHF. V gene TRBV28 combines with J gene TRBJ1-6; possible D gene TRBD1, 6 bases. The CDR3 extends over 14 amino acids. The V and J ends lost 8 bases and 9 bases respectively, with 17 bases between them. Germline CDR1 and CDR2: MDHEN and SYDVKM.

The V call is TRBV28, the J call TRBJ2-3; possibly TRBD2 for D (6 bases). Germline V gene sequence: CDR1 MDHEN, CDR2 SYDVKM. Trimming removed 6 bases at V and 3 bases at J, with 16 bases between. The CDR3 runs to 15 residues. This CDR3 is CASRPWRDRTDTQYF. The CDR3 nucleotides read TGTGCCAGCAGACCGTGGAGGGATCGAACAGATACGCAGTATTTT. The variable domain in full, with the rest retrieved from reference TRBV28 and TRBJ2-3, is DVKVTQSSRYLVKRTGEKVFLECVQDMDHENMFWYRQDPGLGLRLIYFSYDVKMKEKGDIPEGYSVSREKKERFSLILESASTNQTSMYLCASRPWRDRTDTQYFGPGTRLTVL.

The chain is built from TRBV2 and TRBJ2-2, with D possibly TRBD1 on 6 matching bases. This CDR3 is 13 amino acids long. Trimming pared 6 bases from V and 6 bases from J, leaving 11 bases between. Germline V gene lookup returns CDR1 SNHLY and CDR2 FYNNEI. The chain's CDR3 is CASRKQGPGELFF. The CDR3 nucleotides are TGTGCCAGCAGGAAACAGGGTCCCGGGGAGCTGTTTTTT.

The V gene is TRBV19, the J gene TRBJ2-3; 8 bases line up with TRBD1. The CDR3 extends over 13 amino acids. V shed 11 bases, J shed 5 bases, and the junction held 9 bases outside the gene matches. Germline V gene lookup returns CDR1 LNHDA and CDR2 SQIVND (reference sequence). The CDR3 DNA reads TGTGCCTCAAGGAGAGACAGGGGAGATACGCAGTATTTT. Protein: CASRRDRGDTQYF.

The chain is built from TRBV11-1 and TRBJ1-3; D is unclear. V shed 2 bases and J shed 3 bases, with 8 bases lying between them. This CDR3 is 14 amino acids long. Germline V gene data show CDR1 as SGHAT and CDR2 as FQDESV (reference sequence). The CDR3 region is CASSLSSVGNTIYF. The CDR3, as DNA: TGTGCCAGCAGCTTATCTTCCGTTGGAAACACCATATATTTT.

In its sample, this clone was seen a few times. The chain carries TRBV21-1 and TRBJ2-1; the table's D call TRBD2 went unverified against the DNA. TRBV21-1 is marked as a pseudogene. This CDR3 has 16 amino acids. DNA for the CDR3: TGTGCCAGCAGCGGCCGGACTAGCGGGAGGGCCTCTGAGCAGTTCTTC. Protein: CASSGRTSGRASEQFF.

The chain uses TRBV6-4 and TRBJ1-4; weak D call: TRBD1 (5 bases). The CDR3 is made up of 17 amino acids. V was trimmed by 6 bases and J by 0 bases, leaving 17 bases between them. Per germline, CDR1 MRHNA and CDR2 SNTAGT. The DNA for the CDR3 is TGTGCCAGCAGGGACATCCCAGACCGGGCAACTAATGAAAAACTGTTTTTT. Protein product: CASRDIPDRATNEKLFF.

This chain joins TRBV28 and TRBJ1-1, with TRBD1 matching 7 bases. With 6 bases clipped from V and 0 bases from J, the junction kept 7 bases outside the gene matches. CDR1 is MDHEN, CDR2 SYDVKM, per germline. CDR3 length: 15 residues. CDR3 sequence reads: CASRSSRGMNTEAFF. CDR3 nucleotides: TGTGCCAGCAGATCATCCAGGGGGATGAACACTGAAGCTTTCTTT.

The chain couples TRBV7-2 to TRBJ1-2; D possibly corresponds to TRBD1 (5 bases). Germline lookup yields CDR1 SGHTA and CDR2 FQGNSA. V was shortened by 1 base and J by 6 bases, with 9 bases between the two germline ends. This CDR3 contains 13 residues. The CDR3 coding sequence is TGTGCCAGCAGCTTAGAGGGGTCTCATGGCTACACCTTC. Protein product: CASSLEGSHGYTF.

This chain uses TRBV28 with TRBJ2-7; D might be TRBD1 (5 bases). Deletions cut 6 bases from V and 4 bases from J, with 16 bases between. CDR1 and CDR2 (germline): MDHEN, SYDVKM. The CDR3 extends over 14 amino acids. CDR3 nucleotide sequence: TGTGCCAGCAGCGACCACGGTAGGGGTTACGAGCAGTACTTC. It translates to CASSDHGRGYEQYF. The entire variable domain, with the rest obtained from reference TRBV28 and TRBJ2-7, is as follows: DVKVTQSSRYLVKRTGEKVFLECVQDMDHENMFWYRQDPGLGLRLIYFSYDVKMKEKGDIPEGYSVSREKKERFSLILESASTNQTSMYLCASSDHGRGYEQYFGPGTRLTVT.

The rearrangement uses TRBV10-3 and TRBJ1-2, with D tentatively TRBD1 (5 bases). The V end was cut by 2 bases, the J end by 8 bases, with 12 bases between. The CDR3 loop spans 13 amino acids. Germline assignment: CDR1 ENHRY and CDR2 SYGVKD. CDR3 in amino acids: CAISEQGSEGYTF. The CDR3 region has the DNA TGTGCCATCAGTGAGCAGGGTTCGGAGGGCTACACCTTC.

This sequence joins TRBV7-3 and TRBJ2-3, with TRBD2 identical over 8 bases. This CDR3 has 16 residues. The junction had 7 bases not matched to a gene; V was cut back by 2 bases and J by 3 bases. From germline, CDR1 is SGHTA and CDR2 FQGTGA. The CDR3 sequence: CASSLYGGGTTDTQYF. The CDR3 bases are TGTGCCAGCAGCTTATATGGCGGGGGGACAACAGATACGCAGTATTTT.

This clone has only one observation. The chain is built from TRBV27 and TRBJ1-5; D is perhaps TRBD1 (5 bases). Trimming took off 2 bases at V and 2 bases at J, with 7 bases between the two ends. Germline CDR1 and CDR2: MNHEY and SMNVEV (reference sequence). The CDR3 length is 14 residues. The CDR3 loop reads CASSLLGGNQPQHF. CDR3 nucleotides: TGTGCCAGCAGTTTACTAGGGGGCAATCAGCCCCAGCATTTT.